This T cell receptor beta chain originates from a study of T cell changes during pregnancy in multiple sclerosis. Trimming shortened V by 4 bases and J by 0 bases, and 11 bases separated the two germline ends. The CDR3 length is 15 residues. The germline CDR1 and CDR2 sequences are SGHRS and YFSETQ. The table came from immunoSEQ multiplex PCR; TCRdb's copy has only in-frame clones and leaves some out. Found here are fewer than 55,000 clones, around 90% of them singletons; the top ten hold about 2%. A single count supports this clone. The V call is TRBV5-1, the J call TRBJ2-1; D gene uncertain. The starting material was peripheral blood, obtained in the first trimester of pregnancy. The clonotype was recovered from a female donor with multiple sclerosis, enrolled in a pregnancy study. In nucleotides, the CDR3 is TGCGCCAGCAGCCCCGGGTTGAGCTCCTACAATGAGCAGTTCTTC. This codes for CASSPGLSSYNEQFF.